The rows below give T cell receptor beta chains drawn from one sample of a study of regulatory T cells in long-lasting Graves disease. TCRdb re-called the multiplex PCR reads with MiXCR, one entry per CDR3 protein. Among 400,000 or so distinct CDR3 sequences listed, roughly 20% were seen once. The source was peripheral blood mononuclear cells (PBMCs), collected when the disease was refractory, from a patient treated with antithyroid drugs. The receptors originated from a female donor with Graves disease. CDR3s include the opening cysteine and the closing phenylalanine or tryptophan. The D gene is left open where the match is weak. Only some rows state a clone size, as once, few, many or a class for expanded clones.

cdr3_length d_call clone_size j_call v_call cdr3_aa cdr3_nt
14 . many TRBJ2-7 TRBV28 CASSFMGTIYEQYF TGTGCCAGCAGTTTTATGGGGACAATCTACGAGCAGTACTTC
12 . . TRBJ2-1 TRBV20-1 CSASKAGDEQFF TGCAGTGCTAGTAAAGCAGGTGATGAGCAGTTCTTC
15 TRBD2 . TRBJ2-2 TRBV28 CASTIGGRRTGELFF TGTGCCAGTACCATAGGCGGGAGAAGAACCGGGGAGCTGTTTTTT
16 TRBD1 . TRBJ2-7 TRBV27 CASSWTVVGQGQEQYF TGTGCCAGCAGTTGGACTGTTGTGGGACAGGGTCAAGAGCAGTACTTC
14 . few TRBJ2-7 TRBV29-1 CSVALQGSSYEQYF TGCAGCGTTGCACTACAGGGTAGCTCCTACGAGCAGTACTTC
16 TRBD2 . TRBJ2-5 TRBV5-4 CASSMGLAGEGETQYF TGTGCCAGCAGCATGGGACTAGCGGGAGAGGGTGAGACCCAGTACTTC
14 . few TRBJ1-2 TRBV5-4 CASSTADPNYGYTF TGTGCCAGCAGCACCGCGGACCCAAACTATGGCTACACCTTC
16 . few TRBJ2-7 TRBV4-1 CASSQDGPTGPYEQYF TGCGCCAGCAGCCAAGATGGTCCCACAGGCCCCTACGAGCAGTACTTC
16 . . TRBJ2-5 TRBV4-1 CASSHRLWDSKETQYF TGCGCCAGCAGCCATAGGTTGTGGGACTCCAAAGAGACCCAGTACTTC
16 TRBD1 . TRBJ2-7 TRBV4-3 CASSPHGQGEYGEQYF TGCGCCAGCAGCCCCCACGGCCAGGGGGAGTATGGTGAGCAGTACTTC
14 . . TRBJ2-2 TRBV4-3 CASSQDMLPGELFF TGCGCCAGCAGCCAAGATATGTTGCCCGGGGAGCTGTTTTTT
15 . . TRBJ2-7 TRBV29-1 CSVYRETDSFYEQYF TGCAGCGTGTACCGGGAGACAGACTCCTTCTACGAGCAGTACTTC
17 . . TRBJ2-2 TRBV3-1 CASSQDRIGPSTGELFF TGTGCCAGCAGCCAAGATAGAATCGGCCCGTCCACCGGGGAGCTGTTTTTT
13 . many TRBJ2-4 TRBV3-1 CASSQTPKQVVYF TGTGCCAGCAGCCAAACCCCCAAACAGGTCGTTTACTTC
11 . . TRBJ2-3 TRBV12-5 CASGESDTQYF TGTGCTAGTGGCGAGTCAGATACGCAGTATTTT
15 TRBD1 . TRBJ2-3 TRBV28 CASQNAGQGTDTQYF TGTGCCAGCCAAAACGCGGGACAGGGAACAGATACGCAGTATTTT
16 TRBD1 few TRBJ1-2 TRBV7-9 CASSFSGQTYGYGYTF TGTGCCAGCAGCTTTTCGGGACAGACCTATGGTTATGGCTACACCTTC
15 TRBD2 few TRBJ2-7 TRBV20-1 CSARIAGGPSNEQYF TGCAGTGCTCGAATAGCGGGAGGGCCTTCGAACGAGCAGTACTTC
16 . few TRBJ2-4 TRBV3-1 CASSQDLEGWKNIQYF TGTGCCAGCAGCCAAGATTTGGAGGGGTGGAAAAACATTCAGTACTTC
15 . many TRBJ2-5 TRBV3-1 CASSPNRGLQETQYF TGTGCCAGCAGCCCAAACCGCGGGTTACAAGAGACCCAGTACTTC
16 . . TRBJ2-3 TRBV18 CASRQPRTMALDTQYF TGTGCCAGCCGACAGCCCCGGACTATGGCCTTAGATACGCAGTATTTT
12 TRBD1 many TRBJ1-1 TRBV20-1 CSATGGSTEAFF TGCAGTGCCACAGGGGGGTCCACTGAAGCTTTCTTT
13 . . TRBJ1-4 TRBV27 CATGREAGEKLFF TGTGCCACCGGGAGGGAGGCTGGTGAAAAACTGTTTTTT
14 . many TRBJ2-7 TRBV6-5 CASSYLDSSYEQYF TGTGCCAGCAGTTACTTGGACAGCTCCTACGAGCAGTACTTC
11 TRBD1 . TRBJ2-1 TRBV12-3/TRBV12-4 CASSYRGKQFF TGTGCCAGCAGTTACAGGGGTAAGCAGTTCTTC
15 TRBD2 . TRBJ2-1 TRBV20-1 CSASPGAGGPGEQFF TGCAGTGCTTCCCCCGGGGCGGGAGGGCCAGGTGAGCAGTTCTTC
16 TRBD1 many TRBJ1-2 TRBV28 CASSSPPRDRGHGYTF TGTGCCAGCAGTTCGCCGCCCCGGGACAGGGGTCATGGCTACACCTTC
13 . . TRBJ2-7 TRBV27 CASRPSGPYEQYF TGTGCCAGCAGACCCTCGGGTCCCTACGAGCAGTACTTC
15 . . TRBJ2-7 TRBV20-1 CSARRISGGPYEQYF TGCAGTGCCAGGAGGATTTCCGGGGGACCTTACGAGCAGTACTTC
19 TRBD2 many TRBJ2-7 TRBV28 CASSPPGVAGLATVYEQYF TGTGCCAGCAGCCCCCCCGGGGTAGCGGGACTCGCGACCGTCTACGAGCAGTACTTC
13 . few TRBJ1-5 TRBV10-3 CAISEGGPGPQHF TGTGCCATCAGTGAGGGGGGCCCGGGGCCCCAGCATTTT
15 TRBD1 many TRBJ1-2 TRBV28 CASSPGQGRGYGYTF TGTGCCAGCAGTCCGGGACAGGGCAGGGGATATGGCTACACCTTC
14 TRBD2 many TRBJ2-7 TRBV7-2 CASSLAGGSYEQYF TGTGCCAGCAGTTTAGCGGGAGGGTCCTACGAGCAGTACTTC
15 TRBD1 . TRBJ1-5 TRBV5-6 CASSMGTGSNQPQHF TGTGCCAGCAGCATGGGGACAGGGAGCAATCAGCCCCAGCATTTT
13 TRBD1 few TRBJ1-2 TRBV20-1 CSAGDRGGYGYTF TGCAGTGCCGGAGACAGGGGAGGCTATGGCTACACCTTC
11 . many TRBJ1-1 TRBV30 CATSMNTEAFF TGTGCGACGAGCATGAACACTGAAGCTTTCTTT
13 . few TRBJ1-6 TRBV6-1 CASRDTYNSPLHF TGTGCCAGCCGGGACACCTATAATTCACCCCTCCACTTT
16 . few TRBJ1-1 TRBV11-2 CASSLMEAATYLEAFF TGTGCCAGCAGCTTAATGGAGGCGGCCACCTACTTAGAAGCTTTCTTT
17 TRBD1 many TRBJ1-1 TRBV13 CASSFQGLDRVNTEAFF TGTGCCAGCAGCTTCCAAGGACTGGACAGGGTGAACACTGAAGCTTTCTTT
14 . few TRBJ2-2 TRBV10-3 CAIRDTSDTGELFF TGTGCCATCAGGGACACCTCGGACACCGGGGAGCTGTTTTTT
13 . . TRBJ2-2 TRBV4-1 CAAQIDRTGELFF TGCGCCGCACAAATCGACAGGACCGGGGAGCTGTTTTTT
15 . many TRBJ2-7 TRBV28 CASSALSFDSLEQYF TGTGCCAGCAGTGCCTTATCCTTCGACAGCCTGGAGCAGTACTTC
15 . few TRBJ2-5 TRBV3-1 CASSQALDREETQYF TGTGCCAGCAGCCAAGCCCTGGATAGGGAAGAGACCCAGTACTTC
15 TRBD1 . TRBJ2-1 TRBV11-2 CASRGQGNAYNEQFF TGTGCCAGTAGGGGACAGGGTAACGCCTACAATGAGCAGTTCTTC
16 TRBD2 many TRBJ2-7 TRBV6-7 CASSYSRRGSQNEQYF TGTGCCAGCAGTTACTCGAGGCGGGGGTCACAAAACGAGCAGTACTTC
14 TRBD1 . TRBJ2-5 TRBV27 CASSFSGGRETQYF TGTGCCAGCAGTTTCTCAGGGGGCCGGGAGACCCAGTACTTC
13 . . TRBJ2-7 TRBV10-3 CAIKKDISYEQYF TGTGCCATCAAAAAAGACATCTCCTACGAGCAGTACTTC